The present T cell receptor beta chain was sequenced within a study of T cell repertoires in cytomegalovirus infection. The overall study: Indications came from public TCR beta signatures; they pointed to CMV infection and to a matching HLA type. Findings of the study overall: CMV carriers with the relevant HLA were identified by cumulative public TCR beta family frequency. HLA-C-restricted CMV clonotypes gave the most frequent clonotype in two of eight donors.

This CDR3 contains 16 residues. V was clipped by 0 bases and J by 5 bases, with 15 bases between them. Germline loops: CDR1 SGHRS, CDR2 YFSETQ. One entry per CDR3 protein results from TCRdb running MiXCR on the reads. The table lists under 850,000 distinct CDR3 sequences, roughly 36% of them singletons. Details on this clonotype: Its specificity is unknown.

The sequenced sample consisted of PBMCs. V and J are TRBV5-1 and TRBJ2-1; D is perhaps TRBD2 (5 bases). This TCR derives from a human donor in good health (CMV status not recorded). Some clones in this sample may be carry-over from other donors' samples. The CDR3, as DNA: TGCGCCAGCAGCTTGGGACCTAGCCCCGAGGACAATGAGCAGTTCTTC. This gives the protein CASSLGPSPEDNEQFF.